A single sample gave rise to the 25 T cell receptor beta chains below, sequenced in a study of T cells in localized non-small cell lung cancer. Profiling relied on immunoSEQ multiplex PCR, and the TCRdb table lists in-frame clones only, not all of them. This table holds some 3,100 clones, approximately 49% found once. This specimen was lymph node tissue, taken before any cancer treatment. These receptors originate from a woman aged 18-49 years with stage I lung adenocarcinoma.

The chain is built from TRBV18 and TRBJ2-7; 7 positions match TRBD1. Germline V CDR1 and CDR2: KGHSH, LQKENI. Trimming removed 5 bases from V and 6 bases from J; junction bases left unmatched: 10. The CDR3 sequence is 14 residues long. For the CDR3, the DNA is TGTGCCAGCTCAACTGCCCCGGACAGGCTCGAGCAGTACTTC. Amino acid sequence: CASSTAPDRLEQYF.

This clone occurred a few times. V gene TRBV11-3 combines with J gene TRBJ2-2; 7 bases align to TRBD2. This CDR3 spans 15 amino acids. Germline V gene sequence: CDR1 SGHNT, CDR2 YENEEA. V trimming: 6 bases; J trimming: 8 bases; junction bases outside the gene matches: 12. CDR3 sequence: CASRSRGGDAGELFF. CDR3 DNA sequence: TGTGCCAGCAGATCGAGGGGAGGGGACGCGGGGGAGCTGTTTTTT.

V usage is TRBV12-2 and J usage is TRBJ2-1; the DNA was not compared with TRBD2, the D call given in the table. TRBV12-2 is a pseudogene locus. The CDR3 totals 14 residues. Here the CDR3 reads CAGTSGSIGNEQFF. Written as DNA, the CDR3 is TGTGCCGGTACTAGCGGGAGTATAGGCAATGAGCAGTTCTTC.

The chain links TRBV10-2 to TRBJ1-3, with TRBD1 identical over 7 bases. The CDR3 runs 15 residues. V lost 4 bases and J lost 4; bases outside the gene matches: 7. Germline CDR1 WSHSY, CDR2 SAAADI. The CDR3: CASSVWGQKGNTIYF. The CDR3 region has the DNA TGCGCCAGCAGTGTCTGGGGACAGAAGGGAAACACCATATATTTT.

This clone showed up just a few times. The chain joins TRBV7-5 to TRBJ2-2; the listed D gene, TRBD2, was not tested against the DNA. TRBV7-5 is flagged as a pseudogene. CDR3 length equals 14 residues. The CDR3 region is CASSSRTSTGELFF. Written as DNA, the CDR3 is TGTGCCAGCAGCTCCCGGACTAGCACCGGGGAGCTGTTTTTT.

The J gene is TRBJ1-1, the V gene TRBV19; D might be TRBD1 (5 bases). The CDR3 runs 14 residues. Germline loops: CDR1 LNHDA, CDR2 SQIVND (reference sequence). V was clipped by 5 bases and J by 2 bases, with 12 bases between them. The CDR3 reads CASSWAGSNTEAFF. Written as DNA, the CDR3 is TGTGCCAGTAGTTGGGCAGGGTCAAACACTGAAGCTTTCTTT.

The chain carries TRBV30 and TRBJ1-5, with D perhaps matching TRBD1 (6 bases). CDR1 and CDR2 from the germline V gene are GTSNPN and SVGIG (reference sequence). The CDR3 length is 13 residues. Trimming removed 2 bases from V and 4 bases from J, with 9 bases in between. The CDR3: CAWSQGQNQPQHF. DNA of the CDR3: TGTGCCTGGAGTCAAGGACAGAATCAGCCCCAGCATTTT.

The chain employs TRBV27 and TRBJ2-3; 7 bases agree with TRBD2. This CDR3 has 15 amino acids. Germline V gives CDR1 MNHEY, CDR2 SMNVEV (reference sequence). J lost 2 bases, V lost 2 bases, and 4 bases had no gene match. CDR3 sequence reads: CASSLTTSYTDTQYF. The CDR3 bases are TGTGCCAGCAGTTTAACGACTAGCTACACAGATACGCAGTATTTT.

This rearrangement joins TRBV6-8 to TRBJ1-2; no firm D call. Trimming shortened V by 6 bases and J by 4 bases, and 15 bases separated the two germline ends. The CDR3 runs to 14 residues. Looked up from germline, CDR1 is MNHGY and CDR2 is SAAAGT. This CDR3 is CASSPSGVSYGYTF. The CDR3 nucleotides are TGTGCCAGCAGCCCCTCTGGGGTAAGCTATGGCTACACCTTC.

The chain links TRBV2 to TRBJ1-3; 7 positions match TRBD1. Unmatched junction bases numbered 11, after V lost 6 bases and J lost 0 bases. Germline CDR1 and CDR2: SNHLY and FYNNEI. This CDR3 comprises 17 residues. The CDR3 loop reads CASSAQGGPNSGNTIYF. As DNA, the CDR3 is TGTGCCAGCAGCGCCCAGGGGGGCCCCAACTCTGGAAACACCATATATTTT.

The sample holds a few counts of this clone. CDR3 coding DNA: TGTGCCAGCAGCTTGGCGTCAGCTGGAAACACCATATATTTT. Translated, it gives CASSLASAGNTIYF. The rearrangement joins TRBV11-3 to TRBJ1-3; no clear D. The CDR3 totals 14 residues. The ends were cut back, 3 bases at V and 2 bases at J, with 8 bases in the middle. The germline V gene encodes CDR1 SGHNT and CDR2 YENEEA.

V is TRBV28 and J is TRBJ2-7; 9 nucleotides align to TRBD1. The germline gives CDR1 MDHEN, CDR2 SYDVKM. This CDR3 is 14 amino acids long. J was trimmed by 4 bases and V by 5 bases; bases with no gene match: 6. This CDR3 reads CASSQPGQGYEQYF. The CDR3 coding sequence is TGTGCCAGCAGTCAACCGGGACAGGGTTACGAGCAGTACTTC.

This chain joins TRBV5-1 and TRBJ1-1; 10 positions match TRBD1. V shed 3 bases and J 5 bases; nucleotides not matched to a gene: 4. Germline loops: CDR1 SGHRS, CDR2 YFSETQ. The CDR3 contains 14 residues. For the CDR3, the DNA is TGCGCCAGCAGCTCGACAGGGGGCAGGACTGAAGCTTTCTTT. This sequence encodes CASSSTGGRTEAFF.

V gene TRBV19 combines with J gene TRBJ2-7; TRBD1 matches at 7 bases. Germline assignment: CDR1 LNHDA and CDR2 SQIVND (reference sequence). Losses at the gene ends were 5 bases for V and 7 bases for J; bases not matched to a gene: 11. The CDR3 length is 14 residues. CDR3 DNA: TGTGCCAGTAGTCCCGGGACAGTGGGGTTGGAGCAGTACTTC. Translation gives CASSPGTVGLEQYF. The full variable domain, its missing parts supplied by reference TRBV19 and TRBJ2-7, is DGGITQSPKYLFRKEGQNVTLSCEQNLNHDAMYWYRQDPGQGLRLIYYSQIVNDFQKGDIAEGYSVSREKKESFPLTVTSAQKNPTAFYLCASSPGTVGLEQYFGPGTRLTVT.

The CDR3 coding sequence is TGCGCCAGCAGCCAGGGAGGGAATGAAAAACTGTTTTTT. This encodes CASSQGGNEKLFF. This rearrangement joins TRBV1 to TRBJ1-4. TRBV1 is given as a pseudogene. The CDR3 covers 13 residues.

This rearrangement joins TRBV19 to TRBJ1-2, with 7 bases aligning to TRBD1. Per the germline V gene, CDR1 is LNHDA and CDR2 is SQIVND (reference sequence). The trim removed 10 bases at V and 5 bases at J, leaving 22 bases unmatched. The CDR3 loop spans 17 amino acids. CDR3 sequence: CATATPGQTTDPYGYTF. CDR3 bases: TGTGCCACTGCGACTCCGGGACAGACAACTGATCCTTATGGCTACACCTTC.

This chain connects TRBV18 to TRBJ2-3; D remains ambiguous. With 2 bases removed from V and 3 bases from J, the gap between germline ends came to 3 bases. The CDR3 runs 12 residues. Germline V lookup: CDR1 KGHSH, CDR2 LQKENI. The CDR3 DNA reads as TGTGCCAGCTCACCAGAGACAGATACGCAGTATTTT. Translating gives CASSPETDTQYF.

This clone was counted only a few times. V is TRBV19 and J is TRBJ2-2, with TRBD2 matching over 8 bases. CDR1 LNHDA and CDR2 SQIVND come from the germline V gene (reference sequence). The V segment lost 5 bases and the J segment 6 bases; nucleotides outside the gene matches: 2. CDR3 length: 13 residues. Here the CDR3 reads CASSYGRAGELFF. The CDR3 DNA follows: TGTGCCAGTAGTTACGGGAGGGCCGGGGAGCTGTTTTTT.

This clone was counted a few times. The CDR3, as DNA: TGTGCCAGCAGCCCCCCCCCGCCAGGACCTTTTTACGAGCAGTACTTC. Translating it yields CASSPPPPGPFYEQYF. This chain uses TRBV11-3 with TRBJ2-7; D gene uncertain. V was pared by 5 bases and J by 4 bases, with 21 bases between. The CDR3 sequence is 16 residues long. From germline, CDR1 is SGHNT and CDR2 YENEEA.

The table lists this clone with a few counts. J is TRBJ1-4 and V is TRBV6-8, with 7 bases aligning to TRBD1. Germline V gene sequence: CDR1 MNHGY, CDR2 SAAAGT. This CDR3 has 14 residues. With V trimmed by 5 bases and J by 7 bases, 7 bases remained unmatched. The chain's CDR3 is CASSPRTGGEKLFF. The CDR3 DNA reads TGTGCCAGCAGTCCCAGGACAGGTGGTGAAAAACTGTTTTTT.

The rearrangement uses TRBV10-2 and TRBJ2-1, with 11 bases identical to TRBD2. Germline V gene sequence: CDR1 WSHSY, CDR2 SAAADI. The CDR3 covers 13 residues. V lost 8 bases, J lost 9 bases, and 6 bases stayed unmatched. The CDR3 is CASVLGTSGEQFF. The CDR3 DNA is TGCGCCAGCGTCCTTGGGACTAGCGGTGAGCAGTTCTTC.

This chain connects TRBV9 to TRBJ2-7; D is uncertain. Trimming took 5 bases from V and 1 from J, leaving 13 bases between them. The V gene's germline CDR1 is SGDLS and CDR2 YYNGEE. The CDR3 extends over 14 amino acids. The CDR3 sequence is CASSLQALSYEQYF. Written as DNA, the CDR3 is TGTGCCAGCAGTCTTCAGGCACTATCCTACGAGCAGTACTTC.

This clone has more than one count but fewer than ten. The CDR3 DNA reads as TGTGCCAGCAGTACGGGAACAGGGAATCAGCCCCAGCATTTT. Translation gives CASSTGTGNQPQHF. The chain uses TRBV6-8 and TRBJ1-5, with D tentatively TRBD1 (6 bases). CDR3 length equals 14 residues. Germline values: CDR1 MNHGY, CDR2 SAAAGT. Trimming stripped 5 bases from V and 4 bases from J, with 12 bases between.

In this sample, this clone turned up a few times. V and J are TRBV6-8 and TRBJ2-7, with D perhaps matching TRBD1 (5 bases). V gave up 2 bases and J gave up 4 bases, with 9 bases separating them. Germline V gene sequence: CDR1 MNHGY, CDR2 SAAAGT. CDR3 length: 13 amino acids. The CDR3 here is CASSYMGQYEQYF. The CDR3 DNA reads as TGTGCCAGCAGTTACATGGGGCAGTACGAGCAGTACTTC.

The genes are TRBV19 and TRBJ2-5; weak D call: TRBD2 (6 bases). Germline V gene sequence: CDR1 LNHDA, CDR2 SQIVND (reference sequence). The CDR3 runs to 12 residues. Trimming cost V 11 bases and J 2 bases, with 12 bases left between them. The CDR3 DNA sequence: TGTGCCGCGGGACTCCCTCAAGAGACCCAGTACTTC. This translates into CAAGLPQETQYF.